The following is a T cell receptor (beta chain) sequence with its context. The antigen is unknown. This sample stems from a study of Ad26.COV2.S vaccination and SARS-CoV-2 variants. At the level of the study: This donor came from the COV1001 trial of Ad26.COV2.S. By the intramuscular route, Ad26.COV2.S was given once, or twice 56 days apart. Study conclusions and caveats: Vaccine recipients and placebo recipients showed similar non-spike TCR breadth. Vaccine recipients posted higher spike-specific TCR breadth than their placebo counterparts.

The treatment is: about 20 received Ad26.COV2.S at low or high dose, single or two shots; roughly five received placebo; per-sample allocation not given. Sampling was performed 63 days after the first vaccine or placebo injection. CDR3 size: 13 residues. V was pared by 7 bases and J by 9 bases, with 16 bases between. The V gene's germline CDR1 is MNHEY and CDR2 SMNVEV (reference sequence). The repertoire was sequenced with immunoSEQ multiplex PCR; TCRdb's copy has only in-frame clones and lacks some. The sample carries over 400,000 clones, around 92% recorded once. This sequence originates from a person aged 18 to 65 who received the Ad26.COV2.S COVID-19 vaccine or a placebo. The sample consisted of peripheral blood, taken in a trial of Ad26.COV2.S vaccine versus placebo. The chain couples TRBV27 to TRBJ2-1; TRBD1 might be the D (5 bases). CDR3 in amino acids: CASMAQGYGEQFF. The CDR3 nucleotides are TGTGCCAGCATGGCGCAGGGCTACGGTGAGCAGTTCTTC.